The clone carrying this T cell receptor beta chain was counted once. These data belong to a study of CD8 T cells in Susac syndrome. V was shortened by 0 bases and J by 2 bases, with 3 bases between the two germline ends. CDR3 size: 14 residues. Germline loops: CDR1 SGDLS, CDR2 YYNGEE. Reverse transcription of about 0.45 to 1 ug RNA was performed with random hexamers. TCRdb processed the immunoSEQ multiplex PCR reads anew with MiXCR; each CDR3 protein has one entry. The data contain 160,000 or so distinct CDR3 sequences, 90% to 95% of them seen just once; the ten biggest clones take up 0.16%. The V and J genes are TRBV9 and TRBJ2-6; no definite D call. The sequenced sample was CD4+ T cells from PBMCs. The clonotype was recovered from a human donor with Susac syndrome. CDR3 in DNA: TGTGCCAGCAGCGTAGGCCCTGGGGCCAACGTCCTGACTTTC. It translates to CASSVGPGANVLTF.